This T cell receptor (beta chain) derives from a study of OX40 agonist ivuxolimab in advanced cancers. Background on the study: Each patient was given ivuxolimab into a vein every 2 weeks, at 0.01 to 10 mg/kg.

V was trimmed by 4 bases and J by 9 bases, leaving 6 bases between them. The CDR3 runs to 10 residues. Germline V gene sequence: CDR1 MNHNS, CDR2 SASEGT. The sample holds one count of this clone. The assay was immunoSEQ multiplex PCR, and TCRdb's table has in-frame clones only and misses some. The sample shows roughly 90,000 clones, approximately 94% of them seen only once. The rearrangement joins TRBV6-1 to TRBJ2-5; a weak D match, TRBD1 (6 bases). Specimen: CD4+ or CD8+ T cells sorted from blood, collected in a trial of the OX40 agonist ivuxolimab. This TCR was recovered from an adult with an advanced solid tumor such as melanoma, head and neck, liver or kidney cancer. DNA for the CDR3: TGTGCCAGCAGTGCAGGGGCCCAGTACTTC. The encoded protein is CASSAGAQYF.